This T cell receptor beta chain is drawn from a study of immune heterogeneity within non-small cell lung tumors. Germline CDR1 and CDR2: SGHVS and FQNEAQ. The CDR3 length is 13 residues. V was clipped by 3 bases and J by 3 bases, with 8 bases between them. Genomic DNA from bulk tumor acted as the template, and about 550 ng was loaded per sample. Surgery yielded several widely spaced biopsies per primary tumor. Curative surgical treatment was performed in patients who had newly diagnosed, untreated non-small cell lung cancer. The study drew donors from newly diagnosed non-small cell lung cancer patients having surgery with curative intent. General study results and limits: Although only moderate, the correlation of local T-cell clonality with local tumor mutational burden was significant (R 0.3 to 0.4). High-frequency clones unique to single sites coexisted with identical dominant CDR3 beta clonotypes that recurred across tumor sites within a patient.

By frequency in the sample, this clonotype is medium-sized. What it recognizes is unknown. It was a multiplex PCR that amplified TCR beta CDR3, with 32 V and 13 J primers. Via MiXCR, TCRdb re-called the multiplex PCR reads, giving one row per CDR3 protein. The table has about 34,000 distinct CDR3 sequences, around 28% seen once. The material sequenced was lung tumor tissue. This clonotype was sampled from a man between 35 and 55 years old with non-small cell lung cancer. V usage is TRBV7-8 and J usage is TRBJ2-5; D is unresolved. The CDR3 loop is CASSFGQKETQYF. Here the CDR3 DNA reads TGTGCCAGCAGCTTTGGGCAAAAAGAGACCCAGTACTTC.